This T cell receptor (beta chain) was retrieved from a study of T cells in Graves' hyperthyroidism and ophthalmopathy. RNA transcripts yielded amplified TCR beta CDR3 regions. The study used the HTBI primer set for a first-round RT-PCR of the TCR CDR3. TCRdb fed the multiplex PCR reads into MiXCR, producing one record per CDR3 protein. The sample comprises fewer than 500,000 distinct CDR3 sequences, approximately 13% of which are singletons, and roughly 20% rests with the top ten. Trimming took 1 base from V and 3 from J; bases not matched to a gene: 5. From germline, CDR1 is SGHAT and CDR2 FQNNGV. This CDR3 contains 16 residues. Study results and caveats: Ophthalmopathy onset followed model prediction by a median roughly 6 months. Ophthalmopathy stood apart from stable hyperthyroidism in a 13 V-J model.

Note on this clonotype: Its antigen remains unidentified.

Diagnosing involved the use of clinical symptoms, serum thyroxine and TRAb, thyroid ultrasound and orbital computed tomography. Before ophthalmopathy appeared, progressors gave blood at initial hyperthyroidism diagnosis. The sample comprised blood. This sequence originates from a man aged 25-45 years with Graves' hyperthyroidism that later progressed to Graves' ophthalmopathy. The chain employs TRBV11-2 and TRBJ2-1; 8 nucleotides align to TRBD1. CDR3 in DNA: TGTGCCAGCAGCTTAGGCAGGGGGCGCATCTACAATGAGCAGTTCTTC. As protein: CASSLGRGRIYNEQFF.